Listed below are T cell receptor beta chains from one sample, sequenced in a study of identical twins. TCRdb re-called the 5' RACE reads with MiXCR, one entry per CDR3 protein. Here the sample spans around 250,000 distinct CDR3 sequences, 6.5% to 8% being singletons. In addition, the sample was reused for a study of T cells expressing NK-cell markers.

Source material: CD8+ T cells sorted from blood. The receptors derive from a woman under 30 in good health. Each CDR3 is given without its conserved first and last residue. Clone size is stated in some rows and not others, as once, few, many or a class when expanded.

TRBV7-8	many	ASSLGGMDTEAF
TRBV5-5	few	ASSLVLAYNEQF
TRBV6-5	many	ASRTGRAEAF
TRBV12-3/TRBV12-4	NA	ASTTGQGMTEAF
TRBV12-3/TRBV12-4	NA	ASSFGTGMADTQY
TRBV27	few	ASSLSGSGRNEKLF
TRBV5-6	few	ASSFVQGAYEQY
TRBV20-1	few	ARQASNYGYT
TRBV7-9	few	ASSSFGQGSAYEQY
TRBV7-8	few	ASSTSGIDYEQY
TRBV12-3/TRBV12-4	few	ASSTSGRVNEQF
TRBV14	NA	ASSHRTGIPYEQY
TRBV2	many	ASREREVINEQF
TRBV7-8	few	ASRGPRDRDLIGYT
TRBV6-4	medium-sized	ASSDGTGGTDTQY
TRBV4-2	few	ASSQEGAFYGYT
TRBV11-2	NA	ASSLVSVRRGNSYEQY
TRBV6-1	NA	ASSPGTGIGNQPQH
TRBV24-1	NA	ATSDPGTYNEQF
TRBV14	NA	ATRRTGDPSGELF
TRBV19	NA	ASSIDINTYEQY
TRBV15	NA	ATSRDLGTAYEQY
TRBV11-2	many	ASSLDLVQETQY
TRBV7-2	few	ASLDSYNEQF
TRBV6-5	few	ASSYSQGRAFTGELF
TRBV5-6	many	ASSLQYRDTQY
TRBV7-9	NA	ASRPPLDRGRF
TRBV14	many	ASSLFRGPGETQY
TRBV19	few	ASSMPLQGISHEQF
TRBV5-6	NA	ASSFQGAGLRNEKLF
TRBV6-1	many	ASRVSGVNTGELF
TRBV4-1	NA	ASSLRRGSLLVEQY
TRBV7-2	few	ASRNRDRGMAGELF
TRBV7-9	few	ASSLTPRGGNEQY
TRBV6-2/TRBV6-3	NA	ASSYSQNTEAF
TRBV29-1	many	TAWGRGLSYNEQF
TRBV4-3	many	ASSRGGEVETQY
TRBV9	NA	ASSPAASPTEAF
TRBV9	few	ASSARPGQGLTDTQY
TRBV6-2/TRBV6-3	many	ASSYLLRGGTNEQF
TRBV2	few	ASSSREGQPQH
TRBV20-1	few	SARAGGLYEQY
TRBV11-2	few	ASSSSRGADTQY
TRBV2	few	AIRADTQY
TRBV12-2	NA	ASRPIPQDEQF
TRBV30	NA	AWKEAAGGPKGLEF
TRBV6-1	few	ASSPTSGGPTDTQY
TRBV4-3	many	ASSLTSGYTDTQY
TRBV20-1	many	SAELAGESTDTQY